This TCR beta chain was recorded in a study of blood T cell repertoires in COVID-19 (dated by TCRdb to 2018 to 2021). Study-level background: Samples from collaborators originated in the United States, Italy and Spain and spanned both the acute and convalescent phases of COVID-19. The prospective study material was composed of cDNA or gDNA derived from T cells, B-cell-depleted T cells, or PBMCs. Deeply sampled blood TCRbeta repertoires from subjects exposed to, actively infected with, or recovered from COVID-19 were included in the dataset. The repertoires were made available in a free public database intended to serve as a resource for research on the immune response to SARS-CoV-2. The samples were drawn from the first 160 participants of the ongoing ImmuneRACE study and from about 1,200 subjects provided by 6 global collaborators. Nearly every sample came with metadata listing a de-identified subject ID, COVID-19 status, age in years and sex. HLA class I and class II types, where available, came from metadata supplied by the sample provider rather than from assay-based typing. Overall results and qualifications from the work: Clinical and demographic metadata were provided uncurated, with the amount varying by source and participant.

The collaborating institutions used their own protocols to collect whole blood in K2EDTA tubes. For TCRbeta analysis, collaborators shipped samples as frozen whole blood, isolated PBMCs, or DNA extracted from either of those sample types. The CDR3, from cysteine to phenylalanine, totals 13 residues. The only DNA kept is the CDR3, 39 bases in frame from the first base. V is cut by 8 bases and J by 4 bases, and the space between the germline ends is 14 bases. CDR1 LGHDT and CDR2 YNNKEL were looked up in the germline V gene (reference sequence). This clone was counted a few times. Which antigen it targets is not known. No per-base quality is available; no much larger clone lies one base away. The immunoSEQ Assay, a bias-controlled multiplex PCR, was used to amplify TCRbeta CDR3 regions from genomic DNA. Under the source paper's analysis protocol: Nucleated cell counts per sample were estimated from amplification of reference gene primers within the assay. To quantify the absolute abundance of each unique TCRbeta CDR3 rearrangement, sequence reads were collapsed and filtered. For each sample, productive Simpson clonality was calculated as the square root of Simpson's diversity index over productive rearrangements. As stored in TCRdb, this immuneACCESS dataset retains in-frame rearrangements with V and J assigned. A fraction of the clones does not appear; measured against another copy, unresolved V genes explain less than half of the discrepancy, and the remainder lacks a known reason. For V, J and clone size, that table is used; D and trimming come from the DNA. The sample contains about 70,000 clones, roughly 84% of them found a single time. The ten largest account for 9.5% to 13% of the sample.

Sequenced sample: peripheral blood. The chain uses TRBV3-1 (or the pseudogene TRBV3-2) and TRBJ1-1; the best D guess is TRBD1, with 6 bases matching. The TCR comes from a woman aged 18-30 years with acute or convalescent COVID-19. CDR3 loop: CASQARGATEAFF. The DNA sequence is TGTGCCAGCCAGGCCCGGGGGGCCACTGAAGCTTTCTTT.